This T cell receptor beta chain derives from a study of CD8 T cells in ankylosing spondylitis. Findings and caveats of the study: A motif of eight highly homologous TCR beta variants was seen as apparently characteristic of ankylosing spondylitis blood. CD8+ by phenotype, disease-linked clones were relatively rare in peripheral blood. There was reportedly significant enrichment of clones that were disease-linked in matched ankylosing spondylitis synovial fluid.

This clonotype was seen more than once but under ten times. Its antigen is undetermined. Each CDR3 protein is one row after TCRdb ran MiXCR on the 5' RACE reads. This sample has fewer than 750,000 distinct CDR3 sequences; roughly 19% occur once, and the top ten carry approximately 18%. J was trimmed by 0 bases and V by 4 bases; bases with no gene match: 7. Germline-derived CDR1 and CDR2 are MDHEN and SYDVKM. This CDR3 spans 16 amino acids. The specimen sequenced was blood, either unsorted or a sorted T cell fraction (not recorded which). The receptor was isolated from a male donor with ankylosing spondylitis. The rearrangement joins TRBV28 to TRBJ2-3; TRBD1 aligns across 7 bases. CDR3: CASSSNRDRSTDTQYF. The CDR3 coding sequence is TGTGCCAGCAGTTCGAACCGGGACAGAAGCACAGATACGCAGTATTTT.